The 7 T cell receptor beta chains given below trace back to one sample, sequenced in a study of patients and donors after allogeneic stem cell transplantation. TCRdb reprocessed the RT-PCR reads with MiXCR, giving one entry per CDR3 protein. The sample has about 150,000 distinct CDR3 sequences; about two fifths are singletons. Sequencing used blood, either unsorted or a sorted T cell fraction (not recorded which). Receptors were obtained from a human donor who was either an allogeneic HSCT recipient or a stem cell or donor lymphocyte infusion donor (not recorded which). It is not recorded whose cells these are; they may come from a transplant donor.

J is TRBJ1-2 and V is TRBV12-3 or TRBV12-4; no clear D gene. The V end was cut by 3 bases, the J end by 4 bases, with 6 bases between. The CDR3 consists of 12 residues. The CDR3 is CASSFESYGYTF. The DNA of the CDR3 is TGTGCCAGCAGTTTCGAAAGCTATGGCTACACCTTC.

The genes are TRBV7-6 and TRBJ2-1; 7 bases are shared with TRBD2. This CDR3 is 13 amino acids long. Germline CDR1 is SGHVS and CDR2 is FNYEAQ. V lost 1 base to trimming and J lost 8 bases; unmatched junction nucleotides: 2. CDR3 DNA sequence: TGTGCCAGCAGCTTAGGTACTAGCGATGAGCAGTTCTTC. Translated, it gives CASSLGTSDEQFF.

This clonotype has only a few counts. This chain uses TRBV7-2 with TRBJ2-1; 10 bases match TRBD2. V trimming: 3 bases; J trimming: 3 bases; junction bases outside the gene matches: 8. The germline V gene encodes CDR1 SGHTA and CDR2 FQGNSA. This CDR3 region has 17 residues. The CDR3 bases are TGTGCCAGCAGCTTTGGAATAGCGGGGGGCGGCTACAATGAGCAGTTCTTC. Translating it yields CASSFGIAGGGYNEQFF. Supplemented by reference TRBV7-2 and TRBJ2-1, the full variable domain reads GAGVSQSPSNKVTEKGKDVELRCDPISGHTALYWYRQSLGQGLEFLIYFQGNSAPDKSGLPSDRFSAERTGGSVSTLTIQRTQQEDSAVYLCASSFGIAGGGYNEQFFGPGTRLTVL.

The V call is TRBV20-1, the J call TRBJ2-1, with 9 bases aligning to TRBD2. The CDR3 extends over 11 amino acids. V shed 8 bases and J 8 bases; nucleotides not matched to a gene: 4. Germline loops: CDR1 DFQATT, CDR2 SNEGSKA (reference sequence). CDR3 nucleotide sequence: TGCAGTTCCCGGACTAGCGATGAGCAGTTCTTC. It specifies CSSRTSDEQFF.

In its sample, this clonotype was seen a few times. The rearrangement uses TRBV6-5 and TRBJ2-1; 7 bases line up with TRBD1. The CDR3 loop spans 16 amino acids. CDR1 MNHEY and CDR2 SVGAGI come from the germline V gene. V was pared by 0 bases and J by 7 bases, with 9 bases of the junction left unmatched. CDR3 residues: CASSYSRGRAVNEQFF. The CDR3 DNA sequence: TGTGCCAGCAGTTACTCTAGGGGGCGAGCTGTGAATGAGCAGTTCTTC.

The chain combines TRBV27 with TRBJ1-6, with a tentative D call TRBD1 (6 bases). The germline V gene has CDR1 MNHEY and CDR2 SMNVEV (reference sequence). The ends were cut back, 2 bases at V and 7 bases at J, with 12 bases in the middle. This CDR3 comprises 15 residues. In DNA, the CDR3 is TGTGCCAGCAGTTTAGCGGACAGTTACAATTCACCCCTCCACTTT. Translated: CASSLADSYNSPLHF.

This sequence joins TRBV20-1 and TRBJ2-1; the D is unclear. V lost 4 bases to trimming and J lost 0 bases, with 7 bases between them. This CDR3 has 13 residues. Germline V gene sequence: CDR1 DFQATT, CDR2 SNEGSKA (reference sequence). CDR3 sequence reads: CSATSYSYNEQFF. The CDR3 DNA reads TGCAGTGCTACCAGCTACTCCTACAATGAGCAGTTCTTC.